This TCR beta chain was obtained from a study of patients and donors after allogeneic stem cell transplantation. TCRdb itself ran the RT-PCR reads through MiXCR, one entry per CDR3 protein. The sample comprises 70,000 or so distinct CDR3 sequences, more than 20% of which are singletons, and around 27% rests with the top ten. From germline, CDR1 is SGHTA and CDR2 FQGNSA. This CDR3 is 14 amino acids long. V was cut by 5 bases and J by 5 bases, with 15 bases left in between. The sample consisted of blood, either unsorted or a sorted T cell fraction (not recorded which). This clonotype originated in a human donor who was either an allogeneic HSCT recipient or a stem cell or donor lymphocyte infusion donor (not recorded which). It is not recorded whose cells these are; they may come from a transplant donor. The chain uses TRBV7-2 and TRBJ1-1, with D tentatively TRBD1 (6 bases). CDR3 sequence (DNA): TGTGCCAGCAGCACGCAGGGGTGGGATACTGAAGCTTTCTTT. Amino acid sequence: CASSTQGWDTEAFF.